This TCR beta chain is drawn from a study of blood T cell repertoires in COVID-19. Study context: Samples came from the United States, Italy and Spain, spanning acute and convalescent COVID-19. T cells, B-cell-depleted T cells, or PBMCs provided the cDNA or gDNA that served as material.

Germline lookup yields CDR1 SGHKS and CDR2 YYEKEE (reference sequence). This CDR3 has 12 residues. Trimming left V 7 bases short and J 4 bases short, with 11 bases between. Authors' processing steps: Researchers report that nucleated cell counts were estimated from reference gene primer amplification. Sequencing used immunoSEQ multiplex PCR; TCRdb keeps in-frame clones, though not all of them. The D gene and trimming were derived from the DNA, and the V and J assignments and clone size from that table. The sample consists of fewer than 150,000 clones, roughly 72% of them appearing once. Material: peripheral blood. The J gene is TRBJ1-1, the V gene TRBV5-5, with D tentatively TRBD1 (6 bases). The sequence was obtained from a human donor in a cohort sampled during active COVID-19. In nucleotides, the CDR3 is TGTGCCAGCTCGAAAGGGGGCACTGAAGCTTTCTTT. Protein product: CASSKGGTEAFF.